Listed below are T cell receptor beta chains from one sample, sequenced in a study of T cells after yellow fever vaccination. MiXCR, run by TCRdb on the 5' RACE reads, gives a single entry per CDR3 protein. Here the sample spans 150,000 to 200,000 distinct CDR3 sequences, approximately 10% being singletons. The sequences come from CD8+ T cells sorted from PBMCs, collected 15 days after the yellow fever booster vaccination. These TCRs come from a young man who received the YFV17D yellow fever vaccine. The CDR3 runs from the conserved cysteine through the conserved F or W. The D gene is left open where the match is weak. Expanded clones are given a class, and other clones once, few, many or no size at all.

j_call | d_call | v_call | clone_size | cdr3_aa | cdr3_nt
TRBJ2-1 | - | TRBV6-5 | - | CASSGTYNEQFF | TGTGCCAGCAGCGGGACCTACAATGAGCAGTTCTTC
TRBJ2-7 | - | TRBV5-6 | few | CASSPGWGQLAPYEQYF | TGTGCCAGCAGCCCGGGTTGGGGCCAGCTGGCCCCTTACGAGCAGTACTTC
TRBJ1-2 | - | TRBV6-5 | - | CASSYAGNYTF | TGTGCCAGCAGTTACGCGGGAAACTACACCTTC
TRBJ2-1 | - | TRBV27 | few | CASSLQAGLNEQFF | TGTGCCAGCAGTTTACAGGCAGGGCTCAATGAGCAGTTCTTC
TRBJ2-1 | TRBD2 | TRBV5-1 | few | CASSPGTTAYNEQFF | TGCGCCAGCAGCCCCGGGACTACCGCCTACAATGAGCAGTTCTTC
TRBJ1-1 | - | TRBV6-2/TRBV6-3 | - | CASSYGGRAVEAFF | TGTGCCAGCAGTTACGGCGGTAGAGCGGTGGAAGCTTTCTTT
TRBJ2-1 | - | TRBV4-3 | few | CASSQVDRRDNEQFF | TGCGCCAGCAGCCAAGTGGACAGACGGGACAATGAGCAGTTCTTC
TRBJ2-5 | - | TRBV7-8 | - | CASSSTPGEETQYF | TGTGCCAGCAGCTCGACACCAGGGGAAGAGACCCAGTACTTC
TRBJ2-5 | - | TRBV11-2 | many | CASSFNQETQYF | TGTGCCAGCAGCTTCAACCAAGAGACCCAGTACTTC
TRBJ1-2 | - | TRBV4-2 | few | CASSQDLEERYGYTF | TGTGCCAGCAGCCAAGATTTGGAGGAGCGCTATGGCTACACCTTC
TRBJ2-1 | - | TRBV5-1 | - | CASSLGWSADEQFF | TGCGCCAGCAGCTTGGGTTGGTCGGCGGATGAGCAGTTCTTC
TRBJ1-2 | - | TRBV20-1 | - | CSAMETAGPSPNGYTF | TGCAGTGCTATGGAAACGGCAGGACCCTCTCCCAATGGCTACACCTTC
TRBJ2-2 | - | TRBV27 | - | CASSLSWGSGELFF | TGTGCCAGCAGTTTATCGTGGGGGTCCGGGGAGCTGTTTTTT
TRBJ1-4 | - | TRBV4-3 | many | CASSPFGGKLFF | TGCGCCAGCAGCCCCTTTGGGGGAAAACTGTTTTTT
TRBJ2-5 | - | TRBV7-9 | - | CASSPSPETQYF | TGTGCCAGCAGCCCATCTCCCGAGACCCAGTACTTC
TRBJ2-3 | - | TRBV12-3/TRBV12-4 | few | CASSPVRGFETDTQYF | TGTGCCAGCAGTCCTGTACGGGGGTTCGAAACAGATACGCAGTATTTT
TRBJ1-1 | - | TRBV25-1 | few | CASSDRGPTEAFF | TGTGCCAGCAGTGACAGGGGCCCCACTGAAGCTTTCTTT
TRBJ1-2 | - | TRBV7-9 | few | CASSLVKGLYGYTF | TGTGCCAGCAGCTTAGTGAAAGGACTCTATGGCTACACCTTC
TRBJ2-7 | - | TRBV14 | few | CASSPGNSPSREQYF | TGTGCCAGCAGCCCAGGGAACAGTCCGTCGCGCGAGCAGTACTTC
TRBJ1-1 | - | TRBV12-5 | - | CASGPPTGQEAFF | TGTGCTAGTGGTCCCCCCACGGGACAAGAAGCTTTCTTT
TRBJ1-6 | - | TRBV5-1 | many | CASSRGGEVSPLHF | TGCGCCAGCAGCAGGGGGGGGGAGGTCTCACCCCTCCACTTT
TRBJ2-5 | - | TRBV29-1 | few | CSVESGVGETQYF | TGCAGCGTTGAGTCTGGGGTTGGGGAGACCCAGTACTTC
TRBJ2-1 | - | TRBV5-1 | many | CASSLARINLNEQFF | TGCGCCAGCAGCTTGGCCAGGATAAACCTCAATGAGCAGTTCTTC
TRBJ2-2 | - | TRBV29-1 | - | CSIVATRHATGELFF | TGCAGCATCGTCGCTACGCGGCATGCCACCGGGGAGCTGTTTTTT
TRBJ2-5 | TRBD1 | TRBV7-9 | few | CASSRGQGGFEETQYF | TGTGCCAGCAGCCGAGGACAGGGTGGATTTGAGGAGACCCAGTACTTC
TRBJ2-5 | TRBD2 | TRBV27 | - | CASSPMTSGGAQETQYF | TGTGCCAGCAGTCCGATGACTAGCGGGGGGGCCCAAGAGACCCAGTACTTC
TRBJ2-5 | - | TRBV5-1 | many | CASAARGGAQTQYF | TGCGCCAGCGCGGCGAGAGGGGGGGCCCAGACCCAGTACTTC
TRBJ2-3 | TRBD2 | TRBV4-1 | - | CASSQVIAGSTDTQYF | TGCGCCAGCAGCCAAGTTATAGCGGGGAGCACAGATACGCAGTATTTT
TRBJ1-2 | - | TRBV12-3/TRBV12-4 | few | CASSSGVGYGYTF | TGTGCCAGCAGTTCAGGGGTTGGCTATGGCTACACCTTC
TRBJ2-5 | TRBD1 | TRBV12-5 | few | CASGLGQLQETQYF | TGTGCTAGTGGCTTGGGACAGCTCCAAGAGACCCAGTACTTC
TRBJ1-2 | - | TRBV21-1 | - | CASSKEEGSPAFYGYTF | TGTGCCAGCAGCAAAGAGGAGGGAAGCCCCGCTTTCTATGGCTACACCTTC
TRBJ1-5 | - | TRBV24-1 | few | CATSDRQPGQPQHF | TGTGCCACCAGTGATCGACAGCCCGGGCAGCCCCAGCATTTT
TRBJ1-2 | - | TRBV7-8 | few | CASSLGRRNYGYTF | TGTGCCAGCAGCTTAGGTCGTAGGAACTATGGCTACACCTTC
TRBJ2-3 | - | TRBV11-2 | few | CASSPEEVTQYF | TGTGCCAGCAGCCCCGAGGAGGTAACGCAGTATTTT
TRBJ2-4 | TRBD1 | TRBV7-9 | - | CASQGEMAKNIQYF | TGTGCCAGCCAGGGGGAAATGGCCAAAAACATTCAGTACTTC
TRBJ2-7 | - | TRBV5-1 | - | CASSFDRPYEQYF | TGCGCCAGCAGCTTTGACAGACCCTACGAGCAGTACTTC
TRBJ1-2 | TRBD1 | TRBV7-8 | few | CASSLGSRTGVNYGYTF | TGTGCCAGCAGCTTGGGGTCCCGGACAGGGGTGAACTATGGCTACACCTTC
TRBJ1-5 | - | TRBV15 | - | CATSHRNQPQHF | TGTGCCACCAGCCACAGGAATCAGCCCCAGCATTTT
TRBJ2-1 | - | TRBV5-6 | few | CASSFSASQFF | TGTGCCAGCAGCTTCTCTGCGTCTCAGTTCTTC
TRBJ2-3 | - | TRBV12-3/TRBV12-4 | few | CASSYEGVGTQYF | TGTGCCAGCAGCTACGAGGGGGTTGGTACGCAGTATTTT
TRBJ2-1 | - | TRBV5-4 | - | CASNLGEWDEQFF | TGTGCCAGCAACCTGGGGGAGTGGGATGAGCAGTTCTTC
TRBJ2-1 | TRBD1 | TRBV7-3 | few | CASSSTGTGVNNEQFF | TGTGCCAGCAGCTCAACCGGGACAGGGGTCAACAATGAGCAGTTCTTC
TRBJ2-2 | - | TRBV3-1 | few | CASSIRLGIRIGELFF | TGTGCCAGCAGCATCCGCCTCGGGATTCGAATTGGGGAGCTGTTTTTT
TRBJ1-1 | - | TRBV30 | - | CAWRDDSRGTEAFF | TGTGCCTGGAGAGACGACAGCAGGGGAACTGAAGCTTTCTTT
TRBJ1-1 | TRBD1 | TRBV4-1 | - | CASSLGGGTGGSETEAFF | TGCGCCAGCAGCCTCGGTGGCGGGACAGGGGGTTCTGAGACTGAAGCTTTCTTT
TRBJ1-2 | - | TRBV6-6 | - | CASSSARGSYGYTF | TGTGCCAGCAGTTCGGCCAGGGGATCCTATGGCTACACCTTC
TRBJ1-5 | - | TRBV6-1 | few | CASSSLPPVSNQPQHF | TGTGCCAGCAGTTCATTACCTCCAGTTAGCAATCAGCCCCAGCATTTT
TRBJ2-5 | TRBD2 | TRBV4-3 | - | CASSQDLAGGPNWEAQYF | TGCGCCAGCAGCCAAGATCTAGCGGGGGGACCTAATTGGGAGGCCCAGTACTTC
TRBJ1-5 | - | TRBV4-1 | few | CASSQVPNQPQHF | TGCGCCAGCAGCCAAGTTCCTAATCAGCCCCAGCATTTT
TRBJ2-5 | TRBD2 | TRBV4-1 | few | CASGTIGTSGAETQYF | TGCGCCAGCGGAACCATCGGGACTAGCGGGGCCGAGACCCAGTACTTC
TRBJ2-2 | TRBD1 | TRBV24-1 | - | CATSGKPGQGINTGELFF | TGTGCCACCAGTGGGAAACCGGGACAGGGGATAAACACCGGGGAGCTGTTTTTT
TRBJ2-2 | - | TRBV6-2/TRBV6-3 | many | CASSPPNLLTGELFF | TGTGCCAGCAGTCCTCCAAATTTACTTACCGGGGAGCTGTTTTTT
TRBJ2-2 | - | TRBV21-1 | few | CASSKRDRPGWTGELFF | TGTGCCAGCAGCAAAAGAGACAGGCCGGGGTGGACCGGGGAGCTGTTTTTT
TRBJ1-5 | - | TRBV7-6 | few | CASSLRAGTNQPQHF | TGTGCCAGCAGCTTAAGGGCAGGAACCAATCAGCCCCAGCATTTT